A single sample is the source of the 30 T cell receptor beta chains below, sequenced in a study of cytotoxic CD8 clonotypes in ibrutinib-treated CLL. The table came from immunoSEQ multiplex PCR; TCRdb's copy has only in-frame clones and leaves some out. This sample has fewer than 50,000 clones, with approximately 70% found just once. Sequences were derived from PBMCs, sampled after 24 months of ibrutinib treatment. Every receptor here comes from a human donor with chronic lymphocytic leukemia.

In nucleotides, the CDR3 is TGTGCCAGCAGCTTGGGAGCAGGCTTGGCCTATGGCTACACCTTC. Residues: CASSLGAGLAYGYTF. The genes are TRBV5-4 and TRBJ1-2; D ambiguous. Trimming pared 0 bases from V and 4 bases from J, leaving 13 bases between. CDR1 and CDR2 from the germline V gene are SGHNT and YYREEE (reference sequence). The CDR3 has 15 residues.

This chain connects TRBV5-1 to TRBJ2-5; D is possibly TRBD2 (6 bases). Germline CDR1 and CDR2: SGHRS and YFSETQ. V was cut by 1 base and J by 2 bases, with 12 bases left in between. The CDR3 consists of 15 residues. In nucleotides, the CDR3 is TGCGCCAGCAGCTTGAGCGGGCGCTTACAAGAGACCCAGTACTTC. This codes for CASSLSGRLQETQYF.

The chain couples TRBV27 to TRBJ2-2; D call uncertain. Trimming took 3 bases from V and 4 from J, leaving 9 bases between them. Germline V lookup: CDR1 MNHEY, CDR2 SMNVEV (reference sequence). This CDR3 has 14 amino acids. CDR3: CASSFAYGTGELFF. CDR3 in DNA: TGTGCCAGCAGTTTCGCATATGGCACCGGGGAGCTGTTTTTT.

This chain links TRBV6-1 with TRBJ2-5; 7 bases match TRBD1. After removal of 6 bases from V and 4 bases from J, the junction contained 5 bases not matched to a gene. CDR1 and CDR2 (germline): MNHNS, SASEGT. This CDR3 contains 13 residues. DNA for the CDR3: TGTGCCAGCAGACCCACAGGGGTAGAGACCCAGTACTTC. This translates into CASRPTGVETQYF.

This chain joins TRBV9 and TRBJ1-1; TRBD1 is a possible D gene (6 bases). The length of the CDR3 is 15 residues. Germline CDR1 reads SGDLS; CDR2 reads YYNGEE. The germline V and J ends were trimmed by 4 bases and 5 bases, with 18 bases remaining between them. The CDR3 DNA is TGTGCCAGCAGCCTATCTACAGGGAGTTTGACTGAAGCTTTCTTT. Translated, it gives CASSLSTGSLTEAFF.

This clone was found a few times. V usage is TRBV4-2 and J usage is TRBJ2-2; the match to TRBD2 covers 9 bases. Germline assignment: CDR1 LGHNA and CDR2 YNFKEQ. Trimming at V came to 3 bases and at J to 5 bases, leaving 4 bases not matched to a gene. This CDR3 contains 15 residues. The CDR3 nucleotides are TGTGCCAGCAGCCAGGGACTAGCCCTTACCGGGGAGCTGTTTTTT. Translation gives CASSQGLALTGELFF.

V and J are TRBV7-9 and TRBJ1-4; D may be TRBD1 (5 bases). V lost 4 bases and J 3 bases, leaving 12 bases between the germline ends. Germline V gene data show CDR1 as SEHNR and CDR2 as FQNEAQ (reference sequence). This CDR3 is built from 15 residues. CDR3 sequence (DNA): TGTGCCAGCAGCTCACTTGGGGCTCCTAATGAAAAACTGTTTTTT. This codes for CASSSLGAPNEKLFF.

The V gene is TRBV5-1, the J gene TRBJ2-7; 7 bases align to TRBD2. The CDR3 loop spans 16 amino acids. J lost 4 bases, V lost 0 bases, and 10 bases had no gene match. Germline V gene lookup returns CDR1 SGHRS and CDR2 YFSETQ. This CDR3 reads CASSLAPSGALYEQYF. CDR3 nucleotide sequence: TGCGCCAGCAGCTTGGCGCCTAGCGGAGCCCTTTACGAGCAGTACTTC.

A few counts support this clone. J is TRBJ2-5 and V is TRBV6-1, with 7 nucleotides matching TRBD1. Germline lookup yields CDR1 MNHNS and CDR2 SASEGT. This CDR3 contains 17 residues. Trimming at V came to 3 bases and at J to 5 bases, leaving 15 bases not matched to a gene. In DNA form, the CDR3 reads TGTGCCAGCAGTGATATGGGGGAACAGGGGTTGCGGGAGACCCAGTACTTC. The encoded protein is CASSDMGEQGLRETQYF.

The rearrangement joins TRBV6-6 to TRBJ2-2; no definite D call. This CDR3 is built from 12 residues. Deletions cut 6 bases from V and 6 bases from J, with 8 bases between. The germline CDR1 and CDR2 sequences are MNHNY and SVGAGI (reference sequence). CDR3: CASRAGAGELFF. The CDR3 DNA reads TGTGCCAGCAGGGCTGGGGCCGGGGAGCTGTTTTTT.

This clone turned up a few times. V is TRBV6-5 and J is TRBJ1-1, with 8 bases lining up with TRBD1. With V trimmed by 6 bases and J by 8 bases, 14 bases remained unmatched. Germline lookup yields CDR1 MNHEY and CDR2 SVGAGI. The CDR3 covers 15 residues. The CDR3 coding sequence is TGTGCCAGCAGAAGAACACCCTCAGGGGGCGGGGAAGCTTTCTTT. This encodes CASRRTPSGGGEAFF.

The genes are TRBV27 and TRBJ2-2; TRBD2 agrees at 13 bases. Per the germline V gene, CDR1 is MNHEY and CDR2 is SMNVEV (reference sequence). The CDR3 contains 16 residues. V was clipped by 4 bases and J by 8 bases; unmatched bases: 7. CDR3 in DNA: TGTGCCAGCAGTTCATGGACTAGCGGGGGAGTAGGGGAGCTGTTTTTT. Translated, it gives CASSSWTSGGVGELFF.

The rearrangement uses TRBV6-1 and TRBJ2-4; 9 bases match TRBD1. This CDR3 is 17 amino acids long. Germline values: CDR1 MNHNS, CDR2 SASEGT. The V and J ends lost 1 base and 2 bases, in that order; junction bases with no gene match: 6. The chain's CDR3 is CASSEVGTGKSKNIQYF. The CDR3 DNA reads TGTGCCAGCAGTGAAGTAGGGACAGGGAAGTCCAAAAACATTCAGTACTTC.

The table lists this clone with a few counts. The chain has TRBV7-2 and TRBJ1-4, with 10 bases matching TRBD1. This CDR3 is 18 amino acids long. Germline values: CDR1 SGHTA, CDR2 FQGNSA. The trim removed 8 bases at V and 1 base at J, leaving 13 bases unmatched. The CDR3 DNA sequence: TGTGCCAGCCTTAGTACGGGGACAGGGGACGTAACTAATGAAAAACTGTTTTTT. Translation gives CASLSTGTGDVTNEKLFF.

This chain joins TRBV30 and TRBJ2-7; the match to TRBD2 covers 8 bases. Per the germline V gene, CDR1 is GTSNPN and CDR2 is SVGIG (reference sequence). The CDR3 totals 15 residues. V gave up 0 bases and J gave up 0 bases; unmatched junction bases: 4. This CDR3 reads CAWSVGLAGSYEQYF. The CDR3 DNA sequence: TGTGCCTGGAGTGTAGGACTAGCCGGCTCCTACGAGCAGTACTTC.

This chain connects TRBV27 to TRBJ1-2; D remains ambiguous. Trimming stripped 3 bases from V and 3 bases from J, with 8 bases between. There are 13 residues in the CDR3. Germline values: CDR1 MNHEY, CDR2 SMNVEV (reference sequence). CDR3 nucleotide sequence: TGTGCCAGCAGTTTCGGGCCCTACTATGGCTACACCTTC. Protein: CASSFGPYYGYTF.

This chain uses TRBV5-6 with TRBJ2-2, with 11 bases matching TRBD2. This CDR3 has 14 amino acids. The germline V gene has CDR1 SGHDT and CDR2 YYEEEE. The trim removed 4 bases at V and 6 bases at J, leaving 2 bases unmatched. In DNA form, the CDR3 reads TGTGCCAGCAGCGGGACTAGCGGTTCCGGGGAGCTGTTTTTT. Translation gives CASSGTSGSGELFF.

This chain connects TRBV9 to TRBJ2-1; no clear D gene. This CDR3 contains 12 residues. The V end lost 4 bases, the J end lost 12 bases, and 14 bases lay between the germline ends. Per germline, CDR1 SGDLS and CDR2 YYNGEE. The CDR3 coding sequence is TGTGCCAGCAGCCCCCAAGATCACTCGCAGTTCTTC. This codes for CASSPQDHSQFF.

The CDR3 nucleotides read TGTGCCAGCAGCTTAGGACAGTCATCGAGCACTGAAGCTTTCTTT. Translation: CASSLGQSSSTEAFF. This chain connects TRBV7-6 to TRBJ1-1; a weak D match, TRBD1 (5 bases). In germline, CDR1 is SGHVS, CDR2 FNYEAQ. The CDR3 consists of 15 residues. V gave up 1 base and J gave up 4 bases, with 13 bases separating them.

On this clone: The identical CDR3 is also encoded by other nucleotide sequences in the sample. The J gene is TRBJ1-1, the V gene TRBV18; D remains unclear. CDR3 length: 12 residues. In germline, CDR1 is KGHSH, CDR2 LQKENI. Deletions cut 3 bases from V and 0 bases from J, with 2 bases between. The CDR3 sequence is CASSPMNTEAFF. CDR3 coding DNA: TGTGCCAGCTCACCTATGAACACTGAAGCTTTCTTT. The whole variable domain, remainder taken from reference TRBV18 and TRBJ1-1, is NAGVMQNPRHLVRRRGQEARLRCSPMKGHSHVYWYRQLPEEGLKFMVYLQKENIIDESGMPKERFSAEFPKEGPSILRIQQVVRGDSAAYFCASSPMNTEAFFGQGTRLTVV.

This clone has a handful of counts. V is TRBV19 and J is TRBJ2-5, with 8 bases matching TRBD1. The CDR3 is 15 residues long. The germline CDR1 and CDR2 sequences are LNHDA and SQIVND (reference sequence). V gave up 3 bases and J gave up 4 bases; unmatched junction bases: 7. DNA for the CDR3: TGTGCCAGTAGTATGGGGGTGACAGGGGTAGAGACCCAGTACTTC. Amino acids: CASSMGVTGVETQYF.

V gene TRBV7-2 combines with J gene TRBJ2-5; 9 positions match TRBD2. The V gene's germline CDR1 is SGHTA and CDR2 FQGNSA. This CDR3 has 15 amino acids. Trimming at V came to 2 bases and at J to 4 bases, leaving 5 bases not matched to a gene. For the CDR3, the DNA is TGTGCCAGCAGCTTATTAGCGGGAGCGGGAGAGACCCAGTACTTC. Its translation: CASSLLAGAGETQYF.

The chain combines TRBV15 with TRBJ2-5, with TRBD2 matching 10 bases. Germline lookup yields CDR1 LNHNV and CDR2 YYDKDF (reference sequence). The CDR3 sequence is 15 residues long. Unmatched junction bases numbered 4, after V lost 2 bases and J lost 4 bases. CDR3 residues: CATSRSGGAGETQYF. CDR3 bases: TGTGCCACCAGCAGAAGCGGGGGGGCAGGAGAGACCCAGTACTTC.

In its sample, this clone was seen once. This rearrangement joins TRBV9 to TRBJ2-3; D may be TRBD1 or TRBD2 (5 bases each). CDR1 and CDR2 from the germline V gene are SGDLS and YYNGEE. V was cut by 0 bases and J by 2 bases, with 10 bases left in between. CDR3 size: 15 residues. This chain's CDR3 is CASSVVPGATDTQYF. DNA of the CDR3: TGTGCCAGCAGCGTAGTACCCGGGGCCACAGATACGCAGTATTTT. Complete variable domain (other parts from reference TRBV9 and TRBJ2-3): DSGVTQTPKHLITATGQRVTLRCSPRSGDLSVYWYQQSLDQGLQFLIQYYNGEERAKGNILERFSAQQFPDLHSELNLSSLELGDSALYFCASSVVPGATDTQYFGPGTRLTVL.

This chain joins TRBV30 and TRBJ1-2, with unresolved D. V was pared by 5 bases and J by 6 bases, with 19 bases between. This CDR3 spans 14 amino acids. The germline V gene has CDR1 GTSNPN and CDR2 SVGIG (reference sequence). The CDR3: CAWAPGDRKNGYTF. CDR3 DNA sequence: TGTGCCTGGGCGCCCGGGGATAGGAAGAATGGCTACACCTTC.

This clone was counted once. The chain joins TRBV30 to TRBJ2-1; 7 bases line up with TRBD1. CDR3 length equals 14 residues. Looked up from germline, CDR1 is GTSNPN and CDR2 is SVGIG (reference sequence). V was clipped by 4 bases and J by 10 bases; unmatched bases: 13. The CDR3 loop reads CAWNLGQESLEQFF. Written as DNA, the CDR3 is TGTGCCTGGAATCTCGGACAGGAATCGTTGGAGCAGTTCTTC.

This clone was observed a handful of times. The chain recombines TRBV19 with TRBJ1-1; no clear D. The CDR3 has 11 residues. V dropped 2 bases and J dropped 6 bases, with 4 bases sitting between them. Looked up from germline, CDR1 is LNHDA and CDR2 is SQIVND (reference sequence). The DNA for the CDR3 is TGTGCCAGTAGTATACGTTCTGAAGCTTTCTTT. Translating it yields CASSIRSEAFF.

The chain combines TRBV5-1 with TRBJ2-7; possibly TRBD1 for D (6 bases). CDR3 length: 20 residues. Between the trimmed V and J ends, which lost 1 base and 5 bases, there was a span of 31 bases. Looked up from germline, CDR1 is SGHRS and CDR2 is YFSETQ. In nucleotides, the CDR3 is TGCGCCAGCAGCTTGCCAGTCCCGGGACAAACCCCGCTCCTGCTCCACGAGCAGTACTTC. As protein: CASSLPVPGQTPLLLHEQYF.

The chain links TRBV11-3 to TRBJ1-2; TRBD1 aligns across 9 bases. V gave up 6 bases and J gave up 4 bases; unmatched junction bases: 15. The V gene's germline CDR1 is SGHNT and CDR2 YENEEA. The length of the CDR3 is 17 residues. CDR3 in amino acids: CASSVTKQGAQRYGYTF. The CDR3 region has the DNA TGTGCCAGCAGTGTCACCAAACAGGGGGCGCAGCGCTATGGCTACACCTTC. The full variable domain, completed using reference TRBV11-3 and TRBJ1-2, is EAGVVQSPRYKIIEKKQPVAFWCNPISGHNTLYWYLQNLGQGPELLIRYENEEAVDDSQLPKDRFSAERLKGVDSTLKIQPAELGDSAVYLCASSVTKQGAQRYGYTFGSGTRLTVV.

This chain's CDR3 is CASSLAWGEGQSYEQYF. In nucleotides, the CDR3 is TGCGCCAGCAGCCTGGCCTGGGGCGAGGGCCAATCCTACGAGCAGTACTTC. The chain is built from TRBV4-1 and TRBJ2-7, with D perhaps assigned TRBD1 or TRBD2 (5 bases each). CDR1 is MGHRA, CDR2 YSYEKL, per germline. This CDR3 has 17 residues. V dropped 4 bases and J dropped 1 base, with 20 bases sitting between them.